This TCR beta chain came from a study of tissue T cells after allogeneic stem cell transplantation. This clone was counted a single time. Germline and genes: mouse. Sequencing ends 1 residue short of the CDR3 end; the germline J gene provides the rest. Produced via immunoSEQ multiplex PCR; TCRdb's table is partial and in-frame only. The sample includes around 5,000 clones, 45% seen only once; the top ten take about 15%. Per germline, CDR1 SGHSA and CDR2 FRNQAP. This CDR3 has 12 residues. The germline V and J ends were trimmed by 3 bases and 5 bases, with 7 bases remaining between them. The time point here: mouse harvest day 14 after allogeneic transplant. Tail vein injection delivered 10^7 T-cell-depleted bone marrow cells and 10^6 splenic CD5+ T cells.

The J gene is TRBJ1-1, the V gene TRBV16, with D possibly TRBD1 on 5 matching bases. The TCR was taken from a female BALB/c mouse given C57BL/6 T cells with graft-versus-host disease after an allogeneic hematopoietic cell transplant. Specimen: gut tissue. CDR3 DNA, as far as it was read: TGTGCAAGCAGCTTGTCAGGGACAGAAGTCTTC. This encodes CASSLSGTEVF. The whole CDR3 is CASSLSGTEVFF.